The T cell receptor (beta chain) described here comes from a study of radiation and T cells in renal cell carcinoma. The germline CDR1 and CDR2 sequences are WSHSY and SAAADI. The V gene lost 0 bases and the J gene lost 4 bases, with 8 bases spanning the gap. This CDR3 comprises 14 residues. Time point of the sample: baseline pretreatment blood. As to treatment: 15 Gy SBRT to primary tumor, nephrectomy 4 weeks later. This renal cell carcinoma was of the clear cell type. TCRdb's table, derived via immunoSEQ multiplex PCR, lists solely in-frame clones and lacks some. This table holds 150,000 or so clones, around 90% found once.

The receptor was derived from a woman aged 70-85 years with renal cell carcinoma. Material: blood, obtained from a patient whose treatment included radiotherapy and nephrectomy. The V gene is TRBV10-2, the J gene TRBJ2-3, with no clear D. Written as DNA, the CDR3 is TGCGCCAGCAGTGAGTCGAAGGGTGCAGATACGCAGTATTTT. Residues: CASSESKGADTQYF.